This TCR beta chain was recorded in a study of identifying expanded T cells in peripheral blood. Whole-study findings and limits: Differentially abundant clones: roughly 1.3 between replicates, around 17 at roughly 13 days, around 19 at four.

This clone was observed once. The antigen is undetermined. This CDR3 is 16 amino acids long. The V gene lost 8 bases and the J gene lost 2 bases, with 21 bases spanning the gap. Germline V gives CDR1 MNHEY, CDR2 SMNVEV (reference sequence). Clones were read by immunoSEQ multiplex PCR, and TCRdb kept only the in-frame ones, dropping some. Counted here are roughly 120,000 clones, 88% occurring once; the ten biggest clones make up around 8.3%. The sequence was obtained from a person aged 18 to 70 in good health. The rearrangement links TRBV27 to TRBJ2-5; unclear D gene. Material: blood. The CDR3 nucleotides are TGTGCCAGCCACCTTCAGGACCCACGACCTCAAGAGACCCAGTACTTC. Translation gives CASHLQDPRPQETQYF.